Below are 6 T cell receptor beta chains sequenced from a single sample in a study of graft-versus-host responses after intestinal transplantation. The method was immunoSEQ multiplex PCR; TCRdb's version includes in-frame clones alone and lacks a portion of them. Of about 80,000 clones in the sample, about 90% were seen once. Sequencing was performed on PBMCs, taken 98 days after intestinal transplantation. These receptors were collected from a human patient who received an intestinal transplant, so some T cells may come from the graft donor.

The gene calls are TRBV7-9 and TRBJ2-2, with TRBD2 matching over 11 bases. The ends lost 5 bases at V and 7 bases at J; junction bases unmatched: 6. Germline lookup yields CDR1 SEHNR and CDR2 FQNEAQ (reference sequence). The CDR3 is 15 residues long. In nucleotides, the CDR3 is TGTGCCAGCAGCCTGGGACTAGCGGAGAACGGGGAGCTGTTTTTT. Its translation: CASSLGLAENGELFF. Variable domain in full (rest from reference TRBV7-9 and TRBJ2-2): DTGVSQNPRHKITKRGQNVTFRCDPISEHNRLYWYRQTLGQGPEFLTYFQNEAQLEKSRLLSDRFSAERPKGSFSTLEIQRTEQGDSAMYLCASSLGLAENGELFFGEGSRLTVL.

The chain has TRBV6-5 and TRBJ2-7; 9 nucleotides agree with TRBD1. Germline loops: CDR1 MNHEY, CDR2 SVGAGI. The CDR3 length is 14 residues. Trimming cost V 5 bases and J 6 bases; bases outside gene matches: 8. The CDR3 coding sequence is TGTGCCAGCAGTGAAGGGGACAGGGTGGGCGAGCAGTACTTC. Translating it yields CASSEGDRVGEQYF.

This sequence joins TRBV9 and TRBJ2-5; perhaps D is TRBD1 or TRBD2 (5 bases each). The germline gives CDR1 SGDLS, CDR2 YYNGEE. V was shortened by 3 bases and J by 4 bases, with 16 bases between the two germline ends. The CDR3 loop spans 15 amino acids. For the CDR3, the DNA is TGTGCCAGCAGCGAGGACCTAGGGGACGGAGAGACCCAGTACTTC. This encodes CASSEDLGDGETQYF.

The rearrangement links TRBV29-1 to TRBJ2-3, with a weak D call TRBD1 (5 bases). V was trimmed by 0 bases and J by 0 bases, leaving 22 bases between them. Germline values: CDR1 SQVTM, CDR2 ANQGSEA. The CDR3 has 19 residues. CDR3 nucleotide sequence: TGCAGCGTTGAAGATCTAGGCAGGGTGAGGAGCGATAGCACAGATACGCAGTATTTT. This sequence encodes CSVEDLGRVRSDSTDTQYF.

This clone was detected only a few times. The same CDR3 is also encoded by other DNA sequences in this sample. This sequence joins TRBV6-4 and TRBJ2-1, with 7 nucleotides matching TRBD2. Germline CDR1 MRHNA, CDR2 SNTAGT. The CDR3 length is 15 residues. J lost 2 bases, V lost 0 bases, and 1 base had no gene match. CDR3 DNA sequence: TGTGCCAGCAGTGACTCGGGGGGGGCCTACAATGAGCAGTTCTTC. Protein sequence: CASSDSGGAYNEQFF.

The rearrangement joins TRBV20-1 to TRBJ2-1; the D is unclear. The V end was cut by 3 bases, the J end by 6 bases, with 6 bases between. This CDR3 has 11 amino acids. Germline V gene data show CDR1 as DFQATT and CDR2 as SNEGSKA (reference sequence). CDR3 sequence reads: CSASRINEQFF. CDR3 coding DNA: TGCAGTGCTAGTAGGATCAATGAGCAGTTCTTC.